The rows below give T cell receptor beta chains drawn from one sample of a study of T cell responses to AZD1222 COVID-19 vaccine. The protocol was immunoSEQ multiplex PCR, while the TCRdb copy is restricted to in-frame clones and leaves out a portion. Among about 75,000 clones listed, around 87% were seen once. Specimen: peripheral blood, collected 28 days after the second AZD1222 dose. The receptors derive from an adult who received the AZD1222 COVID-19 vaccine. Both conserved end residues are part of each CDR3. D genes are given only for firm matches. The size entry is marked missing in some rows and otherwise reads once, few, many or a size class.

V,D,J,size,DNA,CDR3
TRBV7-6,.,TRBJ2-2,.,TGTGCCAGCAGCCCGGAAGGGGAGAACACCGGGGAGCTGTTTTTT,CASSPEGENTGELFF
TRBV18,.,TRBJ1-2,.,TGTGCCAGCTCACCCACCGCAGTCTATGGCTACACCTTC,CASSPTAVYGYTF
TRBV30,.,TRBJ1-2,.,TGTGCCTGGAGTGCCGCGGAATATGGCTACACCTTC,CAWSAAEYGYTF
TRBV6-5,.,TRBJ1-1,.,TGTGCCAGCAGTTTAAGACAGGAGAACACTGAAGCTTTCTTT,CASSLRQENTEAFF
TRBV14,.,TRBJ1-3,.,TGTGCCAGCAGCCAGACTTACTCTGGAAACACCATATATTTT,CASSQTYSGNTIYF
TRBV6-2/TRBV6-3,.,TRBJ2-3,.,TGTGCCAGCAGTCTCGGGACACTGTTGGATACGCAGTATTTT,CASSLGTLLDTQYF
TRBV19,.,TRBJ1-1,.,TGTGCCAGTAGCCCAGGGACTGTATCTGAAGCTTTCTTT,CASSPGTVSEAFF
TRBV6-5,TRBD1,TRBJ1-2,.,TGTGCCAGCTTCCGGGACAGGGGGTTCTATGGCTACACCTTC,CASFRDRGFYGYTF
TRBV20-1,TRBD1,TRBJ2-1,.,TGCAGTGCTAGTCCCCCCCGACAGGGTTTAGAGGATGAGCAGTTCTTC,CSASPPRQGLEDEQFF
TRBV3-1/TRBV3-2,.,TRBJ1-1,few,TGTGCCAGCAGCGTTGCAAGGGCTGGGGCTTTCTTT,CASSVARAGAFF
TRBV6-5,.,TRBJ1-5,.,TGTGCCAGCAGCCAGGGTATAGCCACCCAGCCCCAGCATTTT,CASSQGIATQPQHF
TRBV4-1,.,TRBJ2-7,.,TGCGCCAGCAGCCAAAAGATCTCCTACGAGCAGTACTTC,CASSQKISYEQYF
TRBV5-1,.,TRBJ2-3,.,TGCGCCAGCAGCTTGGGGACTCCCCGAGGTACGCAGTATTTT,CASSLGTPRGTQYF
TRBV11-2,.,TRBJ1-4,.,TGTGCCAGCAGCTTTCGGGCCTTACCGAATGAAAAACTGTTTTTT,CASSFRALPNEKLFF
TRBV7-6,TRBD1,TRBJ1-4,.,TGTGCCAGCAGTTTAGGAGGGGGCGCGAATGAAAAACTGTTTTTT,CASSLGGGANEKLFF
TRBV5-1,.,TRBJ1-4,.,TGCGCCAGCAGCTTGGCTGGGGCAGGGGATGGAACTAATGAAAAACTGTTTTTT,CASSLAGAGDGTNEKLFF
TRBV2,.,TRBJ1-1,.,TGTGCCAGCAATACCCATTCATCAGGGGCCCAGCCTGGGGACACTGAAGCTTTCTTT,CASNTHSSGAQPGDTEAFF
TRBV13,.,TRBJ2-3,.,TGTGCCAGCAGCCCGACAGCTAGCCCCACAGATACGCAGTATTTT,CASSPTASPTDTQYF
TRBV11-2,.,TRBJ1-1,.,TGTGCCAGCAGCTTAGATTGGTGGGACGGCACTGAAGCTTTCTTT,CASSLDWWDGTEAFF
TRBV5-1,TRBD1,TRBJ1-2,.,TGCGCCAGCAGCTCGGGACAGGGGAGCTATGGCTACACCTTC,CASSSGQGSYGYTF
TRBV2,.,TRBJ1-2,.,TGTGCCAGCAGTGTGGCGGGGAACTATGGCTACACCTTC,CASSVAGNYGYTF
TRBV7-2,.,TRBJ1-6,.,TGTGCCAGCAGCCCGGACAGCTATAATTCACCCCTCCACTTT,CASSPDSYNSPLHF
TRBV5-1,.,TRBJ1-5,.,TGCGCCAGCAGCTTGGAGGGCGGCAATCAGCCCCAGCATTTT,CASSLEGGNQPQHF
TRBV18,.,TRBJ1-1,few,TGTGCCAGCTCACGTTCAGATTCGGGCCTGAACACTGAAGCTTTCTTT,CASSRSDSGLNTEAFF
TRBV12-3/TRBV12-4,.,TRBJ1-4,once,TGTGCCAGCAGTTTAGGCGAGGGAAGACTGTTTTTT,CASSLGEGRLFF
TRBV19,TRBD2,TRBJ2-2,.,TGTGCCAGTAGTATAGGAGGACTAGCGGGGAACACCGGGGAGCTGTTTTTT,CASSIGGLAGNTGELFF
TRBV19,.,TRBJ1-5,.,TGTGCCAGTAGTACGGGGGCGTTTCAGCCCCAGCATTTT,CASSTGAFQPQHF
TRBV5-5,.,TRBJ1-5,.,TGTGCCAGCAGCGGTAGCCGGGACAGCAATCAGCCCCAGCATTTT,CASSGSRDSNQPQHF
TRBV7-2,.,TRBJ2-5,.,TGTGCCAGCAGCTCTCTTTGGAGGAGCGAGACCCAGTACTTC,CASSSLWRSETQYF
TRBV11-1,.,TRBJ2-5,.,TGTGCCAGCAGCCCGGGTGGACAGCCTCAAGAGACCCAGTACTTC,CASSPGGQPQETQYF
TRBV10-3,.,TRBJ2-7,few,TGTGCCATCAGTGAAGTACGCTACGAGCAGTACTTC,CAISEVRYEQYF
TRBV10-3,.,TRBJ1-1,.,TGTGCCATCAGTGTTCGGGGGGGAGTCACTGAAGCTTTCTTT,CAISVRGGVTEAFF
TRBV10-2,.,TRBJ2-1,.,TGCGCCAGCAAGGGGGCGGGGGGTTTGAATGAGCAGTTCTTC,CASKGAGGLNEQFF